The sequence of this TCR beta chain was determined in a study of blood T cell repertoires in COVID-19 (dated by TCRdb to the early 2020s). Study-wide context: Samples covering the acute and convalescent phases of COVID-19 were provided by collaborators in the United States, Italy and Spain. The dataset comprised deeply sampled blood TCRbeta repertoires from subjects exposed to, actively infected with, or recovered from COVID-19. The prospective study material was composed of cDNA or gDNA derived from T cells, B-cell-depleted T cells, or PBMCs. The repertoires were released in a freely available public database intended as a resource for research on the immune response to SARS-CoV-2. Sample metadata almost always included a de-identified subject ID, COVID-19 status, age in years and sex. Where available, HLA class I and class II types were taken from metadata supplied by the sample provider and were not determined by assay-based typing. Samples were obtained from the ongoing ImmuneRACE study (first 160 participants) and from some 1,200 subjects provided by 6 global collaborators. Study-level results and caveats: Clinical and demographic metadata were provided uncurated, with the amount varying by source and participant.

The immunoSEQ Assay, a bias-controlled multiplex PCR, was used to amplify TCRbeta CDR3 regions from genomic DNA. Under the source paper's analysis protocol: The number of nucleated cells in each sample was estimated by amplification of reference gene primers within the assay. To quantify the absolute abundance of each unique TCRbeta CDR3 rearrangement, sequence reads were collapsed and filtered. For each sample, productive Simpson clonality was calculated by taking the square root of Simpson's diversity index across productive rearrangements. TCRdb provides this immuneACCESS table in a form limited to in-frame rearrangements. Some clones are lacking; in checked studies, under half of them reflect an unresolved V gene, and why the rest are absent is not known. That table is the source of V, J and clone size, and D and trimming were worked out from the DNA. The table for this sample lists just over 300,000 clones; roughly 91% of them were counted only once. The ten most abundant clones make up around 1.9% of the sample.

As concerns this clone: The specificity of this receptor is unknown. No base quality information exists; no much larger clone differs at one position.

The CDR3 runs 17 amino acids, cysteine and phenylalanine included. Here the CDR3 DNA is all that survives: 51 bases in frame from base 1. The germline V gene supplies CDR1 MGHDK and CDR2 SYGVNS. V is shortened by 2 bases, J by 0 bases, and the region joining them spans 15 bases. One collaborating source in Seattle enrolled patients during active infection and followed them longitudinally through the course of disease. Whole blood was collected in K2EDTA tubes by collaborating institutions according to the institutions' own protocols. For TCRbeta analysis, collaborator samples were shipped as frozen whole blood, as isolated PBMCs, or as DNA extracted from either sample type.

The sequencing input was peripheral blood. Here the chain combines TRBV25-1 and TRBJ2-3; TRBD1 is a weak D gene call, 6 bases matching. The source of this sequence is a young woman with COVID-19, enrolled during active disease. The CDR3 protein is CASSENWGHSSTDTQYF. The nucleotide sequence is TGTGCCAGCAGTGAAAATTGGGGACACTCTAGCACAGATACGCAGTATTTT.